A single sample gave rise to the 32 T cell receptor beta chains below, sequenced in a study of cytomegalovirus exposure and HLA in healthy donors. PCR amplification relied on 60 Vbeta primers (plus 13 Jbeta primers). Assay used: immunoSEQ multiplex PCR; TCRdb lists only in-frame clones, some missing. Counted here are roughly 120,000 clones, roughly two thirds occurring once; the ten biggest clones make up roughly 2.4%. The source material was PBMCs. These receptors originate from a woman under 40 in good health and CMV-seronegative.

The chain joins TRBV4-1 to TRBJ1-1, with D possibly TRBD1 on 5 matching bases. Trimming left V 1 base short and J 0 bases short, with 9 bases between. Germline V gene data show CDR1 as MGHRA and CDR2 as YSYEKL. The CDR3 is made up of 15 amino acids. The CDR3 reads CASSQVTGMNTEAFF. The DNA of the CDR3 is TGCGCCAGCAGCCAAGTTACAGGCATGAACACTGAAGCTTTCTTT.

The chain uses TRBV30 and TRBJ1-2, with D possibly matching TRBD1 (6 bases). CDR3 size: 13 residues. Between the trimmed V and J ends, which lost 5 bases and 7 bases, there was a span of 17 bases. The germline CDR1 and CDR2 sequences are GTSNPN and SVGIG (reference sequence). For the CDR3, the DNA is TGTGCCTGGGATGGACAGCCAAAGTCTGGCTACACCTTC. It is translated as CAWDGQPKSGYTF.

The V and J genes are TRBV4-3 and TRBJ1-1, with D maybe TRBD1 (6 bases). The V end lost 3 bases, the J end lost 0 bases, and 17 bases lay between the germline ends. Germline CDR1 reads LGHNA; CDR2 reads YSLEER. This CDR3 is built from 17 residues. The CDR3 sequence is CASSHLTGLGMNTEAFF. CDR3 bases: TGCGCCAGCAGCCACCTCACAGGGTTAGGGATGAACACTGAAGCTTTCTTT.

This clone was seen just once. The chain employs TRBV5-1 and TRBJ2-1; TRBD2 matches at 8 bases. There are 15 residues in the CDR3. Trimming removed 4 bases from V and 0 bases from J; junction bases left unmatched: 3. Germline values: CDR1 SGHRS, CDR2 YFSETQ. CDR3 sequence: CASSNSGTSYNEQFF. CDR3 sequence (DNA): TGCGCCAGCAGCAATAGCGGGACCTCCTACAATGAGCAGTTCTTC.

The V call is TRBV28, the J call TRBJ2-5, with TRBD2 identical over 12 bases. CDR3 size: 19 residues. Germline assignment: CDR1 MDHEN and CDR2 SYDVKM. Losses at the gene ends were 3 bases for V and 2 bases for J; bases not matched to a gene: 13. CDR3 amino acids: CASSFPSGRAVLRQETQYF. CDR3 DNA: TGTGCCAGCAGTTTTCCTAGCGGGAGGGCCGTTTTGAGACAAGAGACCCAGTACTTC.

This clone was recorded a few times. The gene calls are TRBV19 and TRBJ1-6; 8 bases are a match to TRBD1. Trimming took 5 bases from V and 10 from J; bases not matched to a gene: 7. The V gene's germline CDR1 is LNHDA and CDR2 SQIVND (reference sequence). The CDR3 is 14 amino acids. DNA for the CDR3: TGTGCCAGTAGTCCTGGACAGGGTTGGTCACCCCTCCACTTT. It codes for CASSPGQGWSPLHF.

This clone has only one observation. V gene TRBV7-2 combines with J gene TRBJ1-3; D call uncertain. CDR3 length: 16 residues. Trimming removed 1 base from V and 0 bases from J, with 10 bases in between. Per the germline V gene, CDR1 is SGHTA and CDR2 is FQGNSA. CDR3 sequence: CASSLVPGFSGNTIYF. The CDR3 DNA follows: TGTGCCAGCAGCTTAGTTCCGGGTTTCTCTGGAAACACCATATATTTT.

The CDR3 region has the DNA TGTGCCATCAGTGACTGGGCCGAGTTATCATCCTACGAGCAGTACTTC. Its protein is CAISDWAELSSYEQYF. The gene calls are TRBV10-3 and TRBJ2-7; D is ambiguous. This CDR3 contains 16 residues. Per germline, CDR1 ENHRY and CDR2 SYGVKD. V dropped 3 bases and J dropped 1 base, with 16 bases sitting between them.

This chain uses TRBV30 with TRBJ1-6, with D possibly TRBD1 on 6 matching bases. The germline V and J ends were trimmed by 1 base and 5 bases, with 12 bases remaining between them. The CDR3 is 15 residues long. Germline CDR1 GTSNPN, CDR2 SVGIG (reference sequence). The CDR3 sequence is CAWSGARGDNSPLHF. CDR3 nucleotides: TGTGCCTGGAGTGGGGCCAGGGGCGATAATTCACCCCTCCACTTT. Full variable domain (outside the CDR3, taken from reference TRBV30 and TRBJ1-6): SQTIHQWPATLVQPVGSPLSLECTVEGTSNPNLYWYRQAAGRGLQLLFYSVGIGQISSEVPQNLSASRPQDRQFILSSKKLLLSDSGFYLCAWSGARGDNSPLHFGNGTRLTVT.

The genes are TRBV18 and TRBJ1-6, with D possibly being TRBD1 (6 bases). Trimming cost V 1 base and J 0 bases, with 13 bases left between them. The CDR3 covers 18 residues. Germline lookup yields CDR1 KGHSH and CDR2 LQKENI. The CDR3 loop is CASSPQSLGGSYNSPLHF. As DNA, the CDR3 is TGTGCCAGCTCACCACAGTCCTTAGGGGGCTCCTATAATTCACCCCTCCACTTT. Full variable domain (outside the CDR3, taken from reference TRBV18 and TRBJ1-6): NAGVMQNPRHLVRRRGQEARLRCSPMKGHSHVYWYRQLPEEGLKFMVYLQKENIIDESGMPKERFSAEFPKEGPSILRIQQVVRGDSAAYFCASSPQSLGGSYNSPLHFGNGTRLTVT.

The CDR3 reads CASSFPDRPLNTEAFF. The CDR3 region has the DNA TGTGCCAGCAGTTTCCCCGACAGGCCCCTGAACACTGAAGCTTTCTTT. The V call is TRBV28, the J call TRBJ1-1; the D gene is possibly TRBD1 (6 bases). Germline V gives CDR1 MDHEN, CDR2 SYDVKM. The CDR3 sequence is 16 residues long. V lost 3 bases and J lost 0, with 14 bases in between.

V usage is TRBV13 and J usage is TRBJ1-3; D gene unclear. V was clipped by 6 bases and J by 2 bases, with 11 bases between them. Per the germline V gene, CDR1 is PRHDT and CDR2 is FYEKMQ (reference sequence). This CDR3 has 14 amino acids. CDR3 sequence reads: CASRSDITGNTIYF. As DNA, the CDR3 is TGTGCCAGCAGATCTGACATTACTGGAAACACCATATATTTT.

As concerns this clone: Germline and junction disagree at one end, which may indicate a read error. This chain links TRBV7-3 with TRBJ2-1; D may be TRBD2 (5 bases). Germline assignment: CDR1 SGHTA and CDR2 FQGTGA. CDR3 length: 15 amino acids. CDR3 sequence: CASSITRAGFNEQFF. The CDR3 DNA follows: TGTGCCAGCAGCATAACGAGGGCAGGTTTCAATGAGCAGTTCTTC.

The V call is TRBV9, the J call TRBJ2-7; tentatively, D is TRBD2 (5 bases). The V end was cut by 0 bases, the J end by 3 bases, with 13 bases between. CDR1 and CDR2 from the germline V gene are SGDLS and YYNGEE. CDR3 length: 15 residues. CDR3 in amino acids: CASSVGSTSGYEQYF. The DNA for the CDR3 is TGTGCCAGCAGCGTAGGATCAACTAGTGGCTACGAGCAGTACTTC.

The chain carries TRBV4-1 and TRBJ2-5, with D possibly being TRBD1 (6 bases). The length of the CDR3 is 15 residues. Germline V CDR1 and CDR2: MGHRA, YSYEKL. V lost 1 base to trimming and J lost 13 bases, with 22 bases between them. DNA for the CDR3: TGCGCCAGCAGCCAAGGCCAAACAGGGTTGGATGAGCGGTACTTC. This encodes CASSQGQTGLDERYF.

This chain links TRBV4-3 with TRBJ2-2; 9 bases fit TRBD2. This CDR3 is 17 amino acids long. V lost 0 bases to trimming and J lost 4 bases; unmatched junction nucleotides: 6. Looked up from germline, CDR1 is LGHNA and CDR2 is YSLEER. The CDR3: CASSQDRSSGVTGELFF. The CDR3 nucleotides are TGCGCCAGCAGCCAAGATCGATCTAGCGGGGTCACCGGGGAGCTGTTTTTT.

J is TRBJ2-2 and V is TRBV28; 12 nucleotides align to TRBD2. The CDR3 runs 21 residues. The trim removed 2 bases at V and 4 bases at J, leaving 17 bases unmatched. The germline V gene has CDR1 MDHEN and CDR2 SYDVKM. CDR3 loop: CASSLLTYGLAGRSGTGELFF. DNA of the CDR3: TGTGCCAGCAGTTTACTTACCTACGGACTAGCGGGACGTTCGGGCACCGGGGAGCTGTTTTTT.

V gene TRBV6-5 combines with J gene TRBJ1-1; D is possibly TRBD1 (6 bases). Deletions cut 2 bases from V and 1 base from J, with 11 bases between. This CDR3 spans 15 amino acids. The germline V gene has CDR1 MNHEY and CDR2 SVGAGI. The CDR3 spells CASSYGGGTNTEAFF. The CDR3 coding sequence is TGTGCCAGCAGTTACGGGGGCGGAACGAACACTGAAGCTTTCTTT.

This rearrangement joins TRBV5-6 to TRBJ1-2, with 8 bases that match TRBD1. J was trimmed by 7 bases and V by 4 bases; bases with no gene match: 9. Germline-derived CDR1 and CDR2 are SGHDT and YYEEEE. The CDR3 totals 14 residues. In DNA, the CDR3 is TGTGCCAGCAGCCTGATGGGGACAGGTCGTGGCTACACCTTC. Translation: CASSLMGTGRGYTF.

This clone was recorded a few times. The chain employs TRBV4-3 and TRBJ1-1; D possibly corresponds to TRBD1 (5 bases). Germline loops: CDR1 LGHNA, CDR2 YSLEER. The germline V and J ends were trimmed by 0 bases and 7 bases, with 9 bases remaining between them. CDR3 length equals 13 residues. The CDR3 coding sequence is TGCGCCAGCAGCCAAGACAGGGCTTTTGAAGCTTTCTTT. This codes for CASSQDRAFEAFF.

The V gene is TRBV7-2, the J gene TRBJ1-5; 7 nucleotides match TRBD1. V lost 1 base to trimming and J lost 7 bases; unmatched junction nucleotides: 7. The CDR3 sequence is 15 residues long. Germline CDR1 SGHTA, CDR2 FQGNSA. This CDR3 reads CASSLGAGGWQPQHF. CDR3 sequence (DNA): TGTGCCAGCAGCTTAGGTGCAGGGGGATGGCAGCCCCAGCATTTT.

J is TRBJ2-7 and V is TRBV5-1; 11 bases align to TRBD2. Germline assignment: CDR1 SGHRS and CDR2 YFSETQ. CDR3 length equals 14 residues. V shed 9 bases, J shed 6 bases, and the junction held 11 bases outside the gene matches. The DNA of the CDR3 is TGCGCCACCGCGCCGGGACTAGCGGACTCCGAGCAGTACTTC. Encoded protein: CATAPGLADSEQYF.

Of note for this clone: At one of its ends the junction is not consistent with the germline gene, which may arise from a read error. V gene TRBV7-9 combines with J gene TRBJ2-3; TRBD2 matches at 14 bases. This CDR3 is 15 amino acids long. Germline V gives CDR1 SEHNR, CDR2 FQNEAQ (reference sequence). The CDR3: CATGGTSGSIDTQYF. CDR3 bases: TGTGCCACCGGGGGGACTAGCGGGAGCATAGATACGCAGTATTTT.

V and J are TRBV4-3 and TRBJ2-1, with a possible D match to TRBD2 (6 bases). V was shortened by 4 bases and J by 8 bases, with 12 bases between the two germline ends. This CDR3 has 13 residues. Germline V gene lookup returns CDR1 LGHNA and CDR2 YSLEER. CDR3 protein: CASSLRLVYEQFF. The CDR3 DNA is TGCGCCAGCAGCCTCCGACTAGTGTATGAGCAGTTCTTC.

The chain recombines TRBV5-4 with TRBJ2-4; 9 positions agree with TRBD2. V lost 4 bases and J lost 1; bases outside the gene matches: 15. The CDR3 totals 19 residues. Per germline, CDR1 SGHNT and CDR2 YYREEE (reference sequence). For the CDR3, the DNA is TGTGCCAGCAGCCCGGGAGGTAGCGGGAGCGGGTGGGCCAAAAACATTCAGTACTTC. Amino acid sequence: CASSPGGSGSGWAKNIQYF.

The chain couples TRBV7-3 to TRBJ2-5; tentative D call: TRBD2 (6 bases). The CDR3 totals 13 residues. Deletions cut 5 bases from V and 3 bases from J, with 10 bases between. Germline values: CDR1 SGHTA, CDR2 FQGTGA. CDR3 sequence (DNA): TGTGCCAGCAGCGCGGGACTTGAAGAGACCCAGTACTTC. Protein sequence: CASSAGLEETQYF.

This chain joins TRBV19 and TRBJ1-3; D gene ambiguous. The V end lost 3 bases, the J end lost 0 bases, and 6 bases lay between the germline ends. The CDR3 runs to 14 residues. Germline V gene lookup returns CDR1 LNHDA and CDR2 SQIVND (reference sequence). The CDR3 spells CASSITVSGNTIYF. CDR3 nucleotides: TGTGCCAGTAGTATCACAGTCTCTGGAAACACCATATATTTT.

This clone was seen a few times. This chain links TRBV9 with TRBJ2-7, with 7 bases fitting TRBD2. The CDR3 length is 15 residues. The V and J ends lost 0 bases and 2 bases, in that order; junction bases with no gene match: 5. Germline V gene data show CDR1 as SGDLS and CDR2 as YYNGEE. The CDR3 region has the DNA TGTGCCAGCAGCGTAGGAGAGGGAGGGCCCTACGAGCAGTACTTC. It codes for CASSVGEGGPYEQYF.

The V and J genes are TRBV13 and TRBJ2-5, with a possible D match to TRBD2 (5 bases). This CDR3 is built from 15 residues. CDR1 is PRHDT, CDR2 FYEKMQ, per germline (reference sequence). Trimming shortened V by 4 bases and J by 5 bases, and 17 bases separated the two germline ends. The DNA for the CDR3 is TGTGCCAGCAGCTCCCGTCGGGGATTCCGCGAGACCCAGTACTTC. Translating it yields CASSSRRGFRETQYF.

V gene TRBV5-1 combines with J gene TRBJ2-7; possible D gene TRBD1, 6 bases. V shed 4 bases and J shed 3 bases, with 20 bases lying between them. CDR1 is SGHRS, CDR2 YFSETQ, per germline. The CDR3 contains 16 residues. CDR3 DNA: TGCGCCAGCAGCCCCGTGGCAGGGGCTCGGTACTACGAGCAGTACTTC. It codes for CASSPVAGARYYEQYF.

CDR3 amino acids: CASSKVLGREGRSYNEQFF. CDR3 DNA: TGTGCCAGCAGCAAAGTGTTAGGGCGGGAGGGCCGGTCCTACAATGAGCAGTTCTTC. The gene calls are TRBV21-1 and TRBJ2-1; the D call of TRBD2 is as the table states it, not checked on the DNA. TRBV21-1 is a pseudogene segment. This CDR3 contains 19 residues.

The rearrangement joins TRBV5-4 to TRBJ1-3; D is perhaps TRBD1 (5 bases). Germline loops: CDR1 SGHNT, CDR2 YYREEE (reference sequence). The V end lost 2 bases, the J end lost 8 bases, and 11 bases lay between the germline ends. This CDR3 comprises 13 residues. The CDR3 DNA sequence: TGTGCCAGCAGCTTCGGGGGGTTGGACACCATATATTTT. It yields the protein CASSFGGLDTIYF.